A single TCR beta chain is shown here with its context. Trimming took off 0 bases at V and 9 bases at J, with 18 bases between the two ends. The CDR3 loop spans 16 amino acids. The germline V gene has CDR1 MGHRA and CDR2 YSYEKL. How the authors handled the data: From reference gene primer amplification, estimates of nucleated cell counts were derived. The method was immunoSEQ multiplex PCR; TCRdb's version includes in-frame clones alone and lacks a portion of them. V and J calls and clone size are given by that table; D and trimming were obtained from the DNA. The table includes about 300,000 clones, approximately 90% detected once. This record belongs to a study of blood T cell repertoires in COVID-19.

The TCR was taken from a man aged 40-50 years with acute or convalescent COVID-19. The genes are TRBV4-1 and TRBJ2-1; D may be TRBD1 (5 bases). Sequencing used peripheral blood. The CDR3 DNA sequence: TGCGCCAGCAGCCAAGAAGGGTGGGGCCCCCCCCCTGAGCAGTTCTTC. Residues: CASSQEGWGPPPEQFF.